This T cell receptor (beta chain) was recovered during a study of control samples from healthy donors and cancer patients. Deletions cut 0 bases from V and 8 bases from J, with 10 bases between. The CDR3 runs to 13 residues. Germline-derived CDR1 and CDR2 are MNHEY and SVGEGT. Repertoires were generated with immunoSEQ multiplex PCR, while TCRdb's copy carries only in-frame clones and drops some. The table records over 100,000 clones, around 88% of them present only once. Sequencing used blood. This receptor was identified in a man in his forties in good health. The rearrangement uses TRBV6-2 or TRBV6-3 and TRBJ1-2, with D possibly TRBD1 on 6 matching bases. CDR3 bases: TGTGCCAGCAGTTACTCGGGGGCGTGGGGCTACACCTTC. This gives the protein CASSYSGAWGYTF.